Following are 16 T cell receptor beta chains from one sample sequenced in a study of blood T cells in healthy people across ages. The authors ran a second PCR of roughly 6 to 12 cycles using a sample-barcoded 5' primer and a J-beta primer mix. MiXCR was run by TCRdb on the 5' RACE reads, yielding one entry per CDR3 protein. The repertoire has around 900,000 distinct CDR3 sequences, 45% to 60% of them found once; the top ten carry over 20%. Sequencing used blood. The origin of the receptors is an older woman in good health.

This sequence joins TRBV18 and TRBJ2-7; the D gene is possibly TRBD2 (6 bases). The DNA matches TRBJ2-5 better at its end, which makes the J call doubtful. The CDR3 sequence is 14 residues long. CDR1 is KGHSH and CDR2 is LQKENI in the germline V gene. The CDR3 region is CASSPNRGGETQYF. CDR3 in DNA: TGTGCCAGCTCACCAAATCGGGGAGGAGAGACCCAGTACTTC.

DNA for the CDR3: TGTGCCAGCAGTGCGACGGCTCCCGGGGGCGATGAGCAGTACTTC. Amino acid sequence: CASSATAPGGDEQYF. V and J are TRBV27 and TRBJ2-5, with D tentatively TRBD1 or TRBD2 (6 bases each). The length of the CDR3 is 15 residues. Germline loops: CDR1 MNHEY, CDR2 SMNVEV (reference sequence). The ends were cut back, 5 bases at V and 11 bases at J, with 24 bases in the middle.

The CDR3 here is CSGGGNLPDTQYF. The DNA for the CDR3 is TGCAGTGGGGGGGGAAATCTGCCAGATACGCAGTATTTT. The chain recombines TRBV20-1 with TRBJ2-3, with 7 bases identical to TRBD2. The CDR3 extends over 13 amino acids. Germline assignment: CDR1 DFQATT and CDR2 SNEGSKA (reference sequence). J was trimmed by 4 bases and V by 7 bases; bases with no gene match: 8.

In this sample, this clonotype turned up a few times. The chain combines TRBV20-1 with TRBJ2-7, with D maybe TRBD2 (6 bases). Trimming took 0 bases from V and 2 from J, leaving 17 bases between them. Germline CDR1 is DFQATT and CDR2 is SNEGSKA (reference sequence). The CDR3 is made up of 16 amino acids. CDR3 amino acids: CSAREEWREVTYEQYF. DNA of the CDR3: TGCAGTGCTAGAGAGGAGTGGAGGGAGGTCACCTACGAGCAGTACTTC.

To note about this clonotype: Its ends do not fully match the called genes, so a read error is possible. The gene calls are TRBV12-5 and TRBJ1-2; no clear D. CDR1 is LGHNT, CDR2 FRNRAP, per germline. The CDR3 runs to 14 residues. The DNA of the CDR3 is TGTGCTAGTGGTTTGGAGGCGGAGGACTATAGCTACACCTTC. Residues: CASGLEAEDYSYTF.

Written as DNA, the CDR3 is TGTGCCATCAGTTCGGGACGACCTAATGAAAAACTGTTTTTT. Translating gives CAISSGRPNEKLFF. The V and J genes are TRBV10-3 and TRBJ1-4; perhaps TRBD1 as D (5 bases). Germline CDR1 and CDR2: ENHRY and SYGVKD. The V end was cut by 5 bases, the J end by 3 bases, with 10 bases between. There are 14 residues in the CDR3.

The V gene is TRBV30, the J gene TRBJ1-5, with a possible D match to TRBD1 (5 bases). From germline, CDR1 is GTSNPN and CDR2 SVGIG (reference sequence). Trimming pared 4 bases from V and 1 base from J, leaving 14 bases between. This CDR3 is built from 15 residues. CDR3 sequence (DNA): TGTGCCTGGACCGAGGGGTGGATGAGCAATCAGCCCCAGCATTTT. This codes for CAWTEGWMSNQPQHF.

The CDR3 DNA sequence: TGCAGTGCTAGAGCCGGACGCGGGAGTGGCGAGCAGTACTTC. This encodes CSARAGRGSGEQYF. The J gene is TRBJ2-7, the V gene TRBV20-1, with 7 bases identical to TRBD2. The V and J ends lost 1 base and 6 bases, in that order; junction bases with no gene match: 9. This CDR3 has 14 residues. CDR1 and CDR2 (germline): DFQATT, SNEGSKA (reference sequence).

The V and J genes are TRBV12-5 and TRBJ1-4, with a tentative D call TRBD1 (6 bases). Germline V gene lookup returns CDR1 LGHNT and CDR2 FRNRAP. V was cut by 6 bases and J by 7 bases, with 15 bases left in between. The CDR3 spans 14 residues. CDR3 sequence: CASGNDRRGEKLFF. Written as DNA, the CDR3 is TGTGCTAGTGGAAACGACAGGAGAGGTGAAAAACTGTTTTTT.

V and J are TRBV7-9 and TRBJ2-7, with 8 bases identical to TRBD1. Germline lookup yields CDR1 SEHNR and CDR2 FQNEAQ (reference sequence). The CDR3 is 14 residues long. The trim removed 5 bases at V and 6 bases at J, leaving 9 bases unmatched. In DNA form, the CDR3 reads TGTGCCAGCAGCCGTCAGGGGGCTGTCGGCGAGCAGTACTTC. The encoded protein is CASSRQGAVGEQYF.

The chain recombines TRBV20-1 with TRBJ2-3; no firm D call. Trimming cost V 4 bases and J 0 bases, with 14 bases left between them. This CDR3 region has 15 residues. CDR1 is DFQATT and CDR2 is SNEGSKA in the germline V gene (reference sequence). The DNA for the CDR3 is TGCAGTGCTAATATCATCTGGGGTAGCACAGATACGCAGTATTTT. Protein product: CSANIIWGSTDTQYF.

V and J are TRBV30 and TRBJ2-5, with 12 bases that match TRBD2. Trimming at V came to 0 bases and at J to 1 base, leaving 6 bases not matched to a gene. Germline V gene sequence: CDR1 GTSNPN, CDR2 SVGIG (reference sequence). CDR3 length: 17 amino acids. The CDR3 DNA sequence: TGTGCCTGGAGTGTAGGGAGGACTAGCGGGACCCAAGAGACCCAGTACTTC. This encodes CAWSVGRTSGTQETQYF.

The CDR3 reads CASSFPARGTDTQYF. DNA for the CDR3: TGTGCCAGCAGTTTCCCAGCGCGAGGCACAGATACGCAGTATTTT. V gene TRBV28 combines with J gene TRBJ2-3; D gene uncertain. Germline V lookup: CDR1 MDHEN, CDR2 SYDVKM. Trimming removed 3 bases at V and 1 base at J, with 11 bases between. CDR3 size: 15 residues.

This clonotype was counted between two and nine times. The chain links TRBV9 to TRBJ2-7; D unclear. The CDR3 is made up of 15 amino acids. CDR1 is SGDLS and CDR2 is YYNGEE in the germline V gene. Trimming cost V 0 bases and J 0 bases, with 10 bases left between them. Here the CDR3 DNA reads TGTGCCAGCAGCGTAGAATTGGGCAGCTCCTACGAGCAGTACTTC. Amino acid sequence: CASSVELGSSYEQYF.

This clonotype came up once. The rearrangement links TRBV4-1 to TRBJ2-5, with D maybe TRBD2 (5 bases). Germline V gene lookup returns CDR1 MGHRA and CDR2 YSYEKL. This CDR3 region has 16 residues. Trimming stripped 0 bases from V and 11 bases from J, with 22 bases between. CDR3 sequence reads: CASSQDKLKPRDEQYF. DNA for the CDR3: TGCGCCAGCAGCCAAGATAAACTCAAGCCCCGGGATGAGCAGTACTTC.

The V and J genes are TRBV12-3 or TRBV12-4 and TRBJ2-5; D perhaps matches TRBD2 (6 bases). V lost 5 bases and J lost 2, with 12 bases in between. This CDR3 spans 14 amino acids. CDR3 sequence: CASSHGTVQETQYF. The CDR3 DNA reads as TGTGCCAGCAGTCATGGGACTGTACAAGAGACCCAGTACTTC.